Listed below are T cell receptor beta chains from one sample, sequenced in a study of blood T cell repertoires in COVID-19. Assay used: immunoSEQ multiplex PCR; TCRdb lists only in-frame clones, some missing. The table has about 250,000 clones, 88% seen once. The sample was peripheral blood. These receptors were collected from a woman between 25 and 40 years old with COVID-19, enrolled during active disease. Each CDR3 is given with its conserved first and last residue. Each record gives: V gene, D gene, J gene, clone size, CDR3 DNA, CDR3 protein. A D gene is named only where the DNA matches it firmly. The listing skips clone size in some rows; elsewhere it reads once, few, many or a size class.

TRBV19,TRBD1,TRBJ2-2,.,TGTGCCAGTAGTAGGGATGCGACAGGGAAGGTCACCGGGGAGCTGTTTTTT,CASSRDATGKVTGELFF
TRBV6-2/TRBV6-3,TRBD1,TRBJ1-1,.,TGTGCCAGCAGTCGGGCAGGGGGGACTGAAGCTTTCTTT,CASSRAGGTEAFF
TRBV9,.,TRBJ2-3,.,TGTGCCAGCAGCGCCCGACAGGCCACTAGCACAGATACGCAGTATTTT,CASSARQATSTDTQYF
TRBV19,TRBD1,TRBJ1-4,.,TGTGCCAGTAGTATAGGCCCAGGGGGCTGGGGTAATGAAAAACTGTTTTTT,CASSIGPGGWGNEKLFF
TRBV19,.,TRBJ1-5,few,TGTGCCAGTAATGGTGGGGGCACAGTAAGCAATCAGCCCCAGCATTTT,CASNGGGTVSNQPQHF
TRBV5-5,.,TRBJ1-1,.,TGTGCCAGCAGCCGATTACTCAGGGTTGCGAACACTGAAGCTTTCTTT,CASSRLLRVANTEAFF
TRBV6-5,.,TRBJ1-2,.,TGTGCCAGCAGTTACAGTTCCGGTCTCAACTATGGCTACACCTTC,CASSYSSGLNYGYTF
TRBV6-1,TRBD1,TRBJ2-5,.,TGTGCCAGCAGTGAAGCGGGACAGGGACCCCAAGAGACCCAGTACTTC,CASSEAGQGPQETQYF
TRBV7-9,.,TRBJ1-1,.,TGTGCCAGCAGCTTAGCTCCATTTAACACTGAAGCTTTCTTT,CASSLAPFNTEAFF
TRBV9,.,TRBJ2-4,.,TGTGCCAGCAGCGTAAGGGCAGGGGAAAACATTCAGTACTTC,CASSVRAGENIQYF
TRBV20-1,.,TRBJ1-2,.,TGCAGTGCTCAAAACTATGGCTACACCTTC,CSAQNYGYTF
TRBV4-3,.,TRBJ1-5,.,TGCGCCAGCAGCCAAGGAGTGGCGGGCAATCAGCCCCAGCATTTT,CASSQGVAGNQPQHF
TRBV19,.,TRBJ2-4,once,TGTGCCAGTAGTGTACGCGTGGGACTAGCCAAAAACATTCAGTACTTC,CASSVRVGLAKNIQYF
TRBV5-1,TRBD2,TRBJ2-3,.,TGCGCCAGCAGCTTTCCTAGCGGGGGTACAGATACGCAGTATTTT,CASSFPSGGTDTQYF
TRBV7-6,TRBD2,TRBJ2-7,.,TGTGCCAGCAGCTTAGCTAGCGGGGGCCCGTTGGGCTCCTACGAGCAGTACTTC,CASSLASGGPLGSYEQYF
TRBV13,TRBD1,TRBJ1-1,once,TGTGCCAGCAGCCTGGATTTTTCCGGGACAGCGAGAGACACTGAAGCTTTCTTT,CASSLDFSGTARDTEAFF
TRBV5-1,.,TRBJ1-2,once,TGCGCCAGCAGCTTGCGTCCCCCCAGCGACGGAGGCTCTTCTGGCTACACCTTC,CASSLRPPSDGGSSGYTF
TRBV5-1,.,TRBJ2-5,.,TGCGCCAGCAGCACCTCCCCGCGGGTGGGTGAGACCCAGTACTTC,CASSTSPRVGETQYF
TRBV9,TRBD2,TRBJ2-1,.,TGTGCCAGCAGCGTGACTAGCGGCCGTCACAATGAGCAGTTCTTC,CASSVTSGRHNEQFF
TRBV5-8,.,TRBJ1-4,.,TGTGCCAGCAGCTCAAGTCTTGGCTATGAAAAACTGTTTTTT,CASSSSLGYEKLFF